This T cell receptor (beta chain) was obtained from a study of cytomegalovirus exposure and HLA in healthy donors. Study results and limitations: The classifier was said to identify cytomegalovirus status with high specificity and sensitivity. Researchers catalogued approximately 170 TCR beta chains as cytomegalovirus-associated.

Profiled with immunoSEQ multiplex PCR; TCRdb holds only in-frame clones, not every one. Here the sample spans some 250,000 clones, around 89% being singletons. The CDR3 has 16 amino acids. The V gene lost 4 bases and the J gene lost 6 bases, with 19 bases spanning the gap. The germline V gene has CDR1 SGHNT and CDR2 YYREEE (reference sequence). As regards this clone: Its antigen is currently unknown.

This chain connects TRBV5-4 to TRBJ1-4; D not resolved. The source of this sequence is a woman younger than 30 in good health and CMV-seronegative. Specimen: PBMCs. Here the CDR3 reads CASSPHPGADHEKLFF. Here the CDR3 DNA reads TGTGCCAGCAGCCCCCATCCGGGAGCGGATCATGAAAAACTGTTTTTT.